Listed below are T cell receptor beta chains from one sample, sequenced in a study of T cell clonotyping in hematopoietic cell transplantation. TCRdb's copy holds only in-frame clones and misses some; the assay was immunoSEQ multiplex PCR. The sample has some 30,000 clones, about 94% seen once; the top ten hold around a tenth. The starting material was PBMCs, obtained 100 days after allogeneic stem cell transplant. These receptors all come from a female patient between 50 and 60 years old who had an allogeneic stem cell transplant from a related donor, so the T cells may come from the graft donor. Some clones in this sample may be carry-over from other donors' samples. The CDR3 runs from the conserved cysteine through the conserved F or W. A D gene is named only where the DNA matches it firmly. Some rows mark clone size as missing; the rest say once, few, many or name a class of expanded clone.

TGTGCCAGCAGTTTGGGGACAGGGACTTTTAATTCACCCCTCCACTTT,CASSLGTGTFNSPLHF,TRBJ1-6,TRBD1,once,TRBV27
TGCGCCAGCAGCCGCCAGGGGCGGGAAACTGAAGCTTTCTTT,CASSRQGRETEAFF,TRBJ1-1,.,.,TRBV4-3
TGTGCCAGCAGTTGGGGACAGAACACTGAAGCTTTCTTT,CASSWGQNTEAFF,TRBJ1-1,.,.,TRBV11-2
TGTGCCAGTAGGGAACAGGGGCCGGGGGGCTATGGCTACACCTTC,CASREQGPGGYGYTF,TRBJ1-2,TRBD1,.,TRBV19
TGTGCCAGCAGCACCAGGTGGGAGACCCAGTACTTC,CASSTRWETQYF,TRBJ2-5,.,.,TRBV5-6
TGTGCCAGCAGTTTAAGGGTTGACAGGACCTTAAGAGGCTACACCTTC,CASSLRVDRTLRGYTF,TRBJ1-2,.,.,TRBV27
TGCAGCGTTGACCGGGTAATGGTGGGAGGTCTGACTAGCGGGGACAATGAGCAGTTCTTC,CSVDRVMVGGLTSGDNEQFF,TRBJ2-1,TRBD2,.,TRBV29-1
TGTGCCAGCAGTGGAGGGGGCCCTGGGGCCAACGTCCTGACTTTC,CASSGGGPGANVLTF,TRBJ2-6,TRBD1,.,TRBV6-1
TGCGCCAGCGCCGGGGGACTAGCGGGGGGGCCGAACACCGGGGAGCTGTTTTTT,CASAGGLAGGPNTGELFF,TRBJ2-2,TRBD2,.,TRBV5-1
TGTGCCAGTAGTTGGCGACAGGGCGCTAATGAAAAACTGTTTTTT,CASSWRQGANEKLFF,TRBJ1-4,TRBD1,.,TRBV19
TGTGCCAGCAGCTCGGGACAGGGAGTCCCAGATACGCAGTATTTT,CASSSGQGVPDTQYF,TRBJ2-3,TRBD1,.,TRBV7-9
TGCAGCGTCGTTTTGAGGGATACTGGGGCCAACGTCCTGACTTTC,CSVVLRDTGANVLTF,TRBJ2-6,.,.,TRBV29-1
TGTGCCAGTAGTTACTACAGGGGAGCCGAGCAGTACTTC,CASSYYRGAEQYF,TRBJ2-7,TRBD1,.,TRBV19
TGTGCCAGCAGTGAACAGGGAGCGGGGGAGACCCAGTACTTC,CASSEQGAGETQYF,TRBJ2-5,TRBD2,.,TRBV2
TGTGCCAGTAGTCTTCAGGTCCAAGAGACCCAGTACTTC,CASSLQVQETQYF,TRBJ2-5,.,.,TRBV19
TGTGCCAGCAGCTTAGGCAGGGGGACTGGCTACACCTTC,CASSLGRGTGYTF,TRBJ1-2,TRBD1,once,TRBV7-9
TGTGCCAGCAGCTTCTCAGGGGGGGACACCATATATTTT,CASSFSGGDTIYF,TRBJ1-3,TRBD1,.,TRBV5-4
TGTGCCAGCAGCCGGGACACAAATCAGCCCCAGCATTTT,CASSRDTNQPQHF,TRBJ1-5,.,.,TRBV7-8
TGTGCCATCAGGCCGGGACAGGGGGCAGGAGAGCAGTACTTC,CAIRPGQGAGEQYF,TRBJ2-7,TRBD1,.,TRBV10-3
TGTGCCAGCAGCTTGGGTGTCGGGGCGCAAGAGACCCAGTACTTC,CASSLGVGAQETQYF,TRBJ2-5,.,.,TRBV11-3
TGCGCCAGCAGCCTTGACAGGGGGATATACTATGGCTACACCTTC,CASSLDRGIYYGYTF,TRBJ1-2,TRBD1,.,TRBV5-1
TGCGCCAGCAGCCAAGTGCCGAGGACAGGGCGCTATGGCTACACCTTC,CASSQVPRTGRYGYTF,TRBJ1-2,TRBD1,.,TRBV4-1
TGTGCCAGCAGCTTGCAGGGTGTCCCTGAAGCTTTCTTT,CASSLQGVPEAFF,TRBJ1-1,.,.,TRBV11-2
TGTGCCAGCAGCTTGGGTCCAGGGCAGAGCCAAGAGACCCAGTACTTC,CASSLGPGQSQETQYF,TRBJ2-5,.,.,TRBV11-2
TGCGCCAGCAGCTTGGGCGCTTCAACTAATGAAAAACTGTTTTTT,CASSLGASTNEKLFF,TRBJ1-4,.,.,TRBV5-1
TGTGCCAGCAGTCCGGACAGGTACACAGATACGCAGTATTTT,CASSPDRYTDTQYF,TRBJ2-3,TRBD1,.,TRBV7-6
TGTGCCAGCAGACCTAGGGGAGGCGACTATGGCTACACCTTC,CASRPRGGDYGYTF,TRBJ1-2,.,.,TRBV7-2
TGCGCCAGCAGCCAAACTTTCGGACAGGCCAGCTCTGGAAACACCATATATTTT,CASSQTFGQASSGNTIYF,TRBJ1-3,TRBD1,.,TRBV4-3